Listed below are T cell receptor beta chains from one sample, sequenced in a study of shared clonotypes between healthy human individuals. The method was immunoSEQ multiplex PCR; TCRdb's version includes in-frame clones alone and lacks a portion of them. The table includes about 1.1 million clones, roughly 77% detected once. Sequenced sample: memory CD4+ T cells from PBMCs. These receptors were taken from a man aged 18 to 30 in good health. Some clones in this sample may be carry-over from other donors' samples. Both conserved end residues are trimmed from each CDR3.

v_gene	CDR3aa
TRBV5-1	ASSPKPGADTQY
TRBV5-1	ASRGGAENTGELF
TRBV4-3	ASSPGPGPRAVGYT
TRBV10-2	ASTSSVGEQY
TRBV7-9	ASSLPPRQEDTEAF
TRBV30	AWSVGSEKLF
TRBV27	ASSPRAGSTDTQY
TRBV6-6	ASSYETRDNEQF
TRBV5-1	ASSFVDGNTEAF
TRBV6-1	ASSELTGGVDEQF
TRBV14	ASSQPRVLRTEAF
TRBV29-1	SVHLMDRNTEAF
TRBV2	ASRLQADYNYGYT
TRBV30	AWTAGGVGEQY
TRBV28	ASSFRLAGVYEQY